These 7 T cell receptor beta chains came from one sample sequenced in a study of blood T cell repertoires in COVID-19. Sequencing used immunoSEQ multiplex PCR; TCRdb keeps in-frame clones, though not all of them. The sample carries tens of thousands of clones, about 91% recorded once. The sample consisted of peripheral blood. The origin of the receptors is a woman in her 30s in a cohort sampled during active COVID-19.

The J gene is TRBJ1-5, the V gene TRBV30; D uncertain. This CDR3 has 13 amino acids. The V gene lost 0 bases and the J gene lost 5 bases, with 8 bases spanning the gap. CDR1 GTSNPN and CDR2 SVGIG come from the germline V gene (reference sequence). The DNA of the CDR3 is TGTGCCTGGAGTGTAAACAGCTATCAGCCCCAGCATTTT. Its translation: CAWSVNSYQPQHF.

The J gene is TRBJ2-5, the V gene TRBV28, with 8 bases fitting TRBD2. V gave up 0 bases and J gave up 2 bases; unmatched junction bases: 5. Germline V gene data show CDR1 as MDHEN and CDR2 as SYDVKM. The CDR3 loop spans 16 amino acids. The CDR3, as DNA: TGTGCCAGCAGTTTATGGGCGGGAGGCCCTCAAGAGACCCAGTACTTC. This translates into CASSLWAGGPQETQYF.

The CDR3 here is CASSLRLRVGREGSYNEQFF. CDR3 bases: TGTGCCAGCAGTTTAAGGCTCCGGGTAGGGAGGGAGGGCTCCTACAATGAGCAGTTCTTC. The chain is built from TRBV27 and TRBJ2-1, with 7 bases lining up with TRBD2. V lost 2 bases to trimming and J lost 0 bases; unmatched junction nucleotides: 16. Germline V gene data show CDR1 as MNHEY and CDR2 as SMNVEV (reference sequence). This CDR3 is built from 20 residues.

The rearrangement uses TRBV6-1 and TRBJ2-7; 7 bases agree with TRBD1. V dropped 3 bases and J dropped 4; count of bases not matched to a gene: 15. Germline CDR1 MNHNS, CDR2 SASEGT. The CDR3 runs to 17 residues. CDR3 region: CASSDDQGSGGRYEQYF. In nucleotides, the CDR3 is TGTGCCAGCAGTGACGATCAGGGGTCAGGGGGTCGTTACGAGCAGTACTTC.

The chain combines TRBV18 with TRBJ2-1; TRBD2 agrees at 8 bases. The germline V gene has CDR1 KGHSH and CDR2 LQKENI. CDR3 length equals 19 residues. J lost 5 bases, V lost 4 bases, and 19 bases had no gene match. The CDR3 protein is CASSLLSGGRRATDNEQFF. The CDR3 DNA follows: TGTGCCAGCTCACTCCTCTCGGGGGGGAGGCGGGCTACGGACAATGAGCAGTTCTTC.

The chain has TRBV11-3 and TRBJ2-2; maybe TRBD1 (6 bases). CDR3 length: 15 residues. V was cut by 3 bases and J by 8 bases, with 16 bases left in between. Germline CDR1 is SGHNT and CDR2 is YENEEA. The CDR3 region has the DNA TGTGCCAGCAGCTTGCAGGGGCCCTCGGGGGGGGAGCTGTTTTTT. Its protein is CASSLQGPSGGELFF.

The chain couples TRBV11-2 to TRBJ2-7; 9 positions agree with TRBD1. V lost 4 bases, J lost 5 bases, and 12 bases stayed unmatched. CDR3 size: 16 residues. Germline V lookup: CDR1 SGHAT, CDR2 FQNNGV. CDR3 in DNA: TGTGCCAGCAGCTCTCCCTCAGGACAGGGGCTGGACGAGCAGTACTTC. The encoded protein is CASSSPSGQGLDEQYF.